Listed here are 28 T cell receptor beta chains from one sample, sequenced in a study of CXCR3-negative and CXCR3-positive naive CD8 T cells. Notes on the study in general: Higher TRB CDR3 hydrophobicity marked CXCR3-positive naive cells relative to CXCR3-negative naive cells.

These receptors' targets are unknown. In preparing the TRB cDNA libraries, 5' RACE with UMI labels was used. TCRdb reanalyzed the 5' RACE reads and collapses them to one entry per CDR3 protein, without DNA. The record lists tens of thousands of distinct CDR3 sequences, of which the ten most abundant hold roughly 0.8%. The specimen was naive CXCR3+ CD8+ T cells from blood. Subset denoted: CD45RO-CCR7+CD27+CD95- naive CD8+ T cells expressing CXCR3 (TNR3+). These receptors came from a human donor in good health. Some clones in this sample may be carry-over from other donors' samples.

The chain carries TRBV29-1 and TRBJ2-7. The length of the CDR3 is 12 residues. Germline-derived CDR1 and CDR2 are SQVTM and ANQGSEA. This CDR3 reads CSQASSSGEQYF.

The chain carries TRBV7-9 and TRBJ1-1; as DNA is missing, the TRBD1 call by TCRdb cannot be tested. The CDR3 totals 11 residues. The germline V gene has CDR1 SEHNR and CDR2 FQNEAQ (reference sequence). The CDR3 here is CASSLLSGAFF.

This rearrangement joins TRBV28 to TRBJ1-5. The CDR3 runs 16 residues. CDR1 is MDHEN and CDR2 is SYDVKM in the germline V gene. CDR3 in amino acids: CASSQPTLRVGQPQHF.

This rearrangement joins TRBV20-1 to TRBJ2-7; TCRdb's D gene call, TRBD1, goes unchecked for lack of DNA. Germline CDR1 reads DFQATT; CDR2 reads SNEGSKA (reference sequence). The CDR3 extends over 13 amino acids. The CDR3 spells CSARDRGFYEQYF.

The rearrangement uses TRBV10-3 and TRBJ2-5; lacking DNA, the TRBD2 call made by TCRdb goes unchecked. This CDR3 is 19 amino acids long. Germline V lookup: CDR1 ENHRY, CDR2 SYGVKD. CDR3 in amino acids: CAISDPGLAGGPRSETQYF.

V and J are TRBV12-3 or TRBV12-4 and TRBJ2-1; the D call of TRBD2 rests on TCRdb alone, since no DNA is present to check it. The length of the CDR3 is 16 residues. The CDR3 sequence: CASTDAFPGGLYEQFF.

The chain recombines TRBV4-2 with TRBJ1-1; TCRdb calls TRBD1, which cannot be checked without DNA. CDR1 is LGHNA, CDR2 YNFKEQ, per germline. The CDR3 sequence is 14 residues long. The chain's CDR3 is CASSGRDTYTEAFF.

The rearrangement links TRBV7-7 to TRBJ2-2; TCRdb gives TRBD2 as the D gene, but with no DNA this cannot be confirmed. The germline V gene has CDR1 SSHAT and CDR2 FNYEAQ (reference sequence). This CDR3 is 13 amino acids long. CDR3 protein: CWAGPVDTGELFF. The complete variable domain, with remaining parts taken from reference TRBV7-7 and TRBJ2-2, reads GAGVSQSPRYKVTKRGQDVTLRCDPISSHATLYWYQQALGQGPEFLTYFNYEAQPDKSGLPSDRFSAERPEGSISTLTIQRTEQRDSAMYRCWAGPVDTGELFFGEGSRLTVL.

CDR3 sequence: CASSLLPGRSTDTQYF. The rearrangement joins TRBV7-2 to TRBJ2-3; the TCRdb call, TRBD1, lacks DNA for checking. The CDR3 is 16 residues long. Germline lookup yields CDR1 SGHTA and CDR2 FQGNSA.

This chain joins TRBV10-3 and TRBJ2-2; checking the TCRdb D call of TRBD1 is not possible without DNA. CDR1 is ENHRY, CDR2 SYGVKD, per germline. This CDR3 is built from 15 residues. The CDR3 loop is CAISGQGGSTGELFF.

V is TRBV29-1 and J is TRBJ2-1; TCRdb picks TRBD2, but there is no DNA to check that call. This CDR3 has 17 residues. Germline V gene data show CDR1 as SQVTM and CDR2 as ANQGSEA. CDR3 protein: CSVDALGRGGSYNEQLF.

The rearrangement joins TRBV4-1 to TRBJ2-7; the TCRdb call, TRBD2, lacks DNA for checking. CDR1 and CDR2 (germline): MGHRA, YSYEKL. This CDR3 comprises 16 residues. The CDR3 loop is CASSQTSGGNFYEQYF.

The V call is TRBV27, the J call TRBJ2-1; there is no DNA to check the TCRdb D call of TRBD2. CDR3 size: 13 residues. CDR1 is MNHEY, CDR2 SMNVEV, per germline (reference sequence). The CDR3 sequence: CASSSSGNNEQFF.

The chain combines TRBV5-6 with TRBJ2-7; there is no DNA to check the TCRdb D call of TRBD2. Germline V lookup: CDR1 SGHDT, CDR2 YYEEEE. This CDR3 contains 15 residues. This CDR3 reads CASSLGQRELGEQYF.

CDR3 sequence reads: CASSPDSELSYEQYF. The V call is TRBV28, the J call TRBJ2-7; TCRdb selects TRBD1, and the lack of DNA leaves this call unchecked. Germline CDR1 MDHEN, CDR2 SYDVKM. This CDR3 comprises 15 residues.

The CDR3 sequence is CASSPLLWSTGELFF. The rearrangement joins TRBV3-1 to TRBJ2-2. Germline V gene lookup returns CDR1 LGHDT and CDR2 YNNKEL (reference sequence). The length of the CDR3 is 15 residues. The full variable domain, with the rest looked up from reference TRBV3-1 and TRBJ2-2, is DTAVSQTPKYLVTQMGNDKSIKCEQNLGHDTMYWYKQDSKKFLKIMFSYNNKELIINETVPNRFSPKSPDKAHLNLHINSLELGDSAVYFCASSPLLWSTGELFFGEGSRLTVL.

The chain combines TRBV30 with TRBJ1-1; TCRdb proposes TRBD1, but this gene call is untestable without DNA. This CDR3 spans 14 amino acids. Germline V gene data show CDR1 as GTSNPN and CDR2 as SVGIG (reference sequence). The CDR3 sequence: CAWSWGTANTEAFF.

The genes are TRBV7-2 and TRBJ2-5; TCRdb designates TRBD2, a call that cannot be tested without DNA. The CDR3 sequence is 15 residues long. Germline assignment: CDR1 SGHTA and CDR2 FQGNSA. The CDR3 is CASSFTSGHQETQYF.

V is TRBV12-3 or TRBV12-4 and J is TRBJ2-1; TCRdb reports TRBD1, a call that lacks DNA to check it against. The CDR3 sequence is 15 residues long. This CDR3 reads CASRAPGTPYNEQFF.

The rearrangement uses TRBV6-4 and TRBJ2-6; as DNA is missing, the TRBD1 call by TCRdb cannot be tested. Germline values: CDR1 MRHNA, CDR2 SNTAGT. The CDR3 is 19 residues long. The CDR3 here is CASSDSRTGGTGGANVLTF.

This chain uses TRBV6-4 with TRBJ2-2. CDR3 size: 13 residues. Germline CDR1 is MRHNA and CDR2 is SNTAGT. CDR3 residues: CASSDTGTGELFF.

The CDR3 region is CASSVERVTDYNEQFF. This chain uses TRBV11-2 with TRBJ2-1; TCRdb calls TRBD2, which cannot be checked without DNA. This CDR3 has 16 residues. Looked up from germline, CDR1 is SGHAT and CDR2 is FQNNGV.

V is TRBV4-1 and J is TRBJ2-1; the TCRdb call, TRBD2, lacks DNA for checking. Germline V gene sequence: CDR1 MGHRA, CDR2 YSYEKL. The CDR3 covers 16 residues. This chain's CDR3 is CASSQELAGYVNEQFF.

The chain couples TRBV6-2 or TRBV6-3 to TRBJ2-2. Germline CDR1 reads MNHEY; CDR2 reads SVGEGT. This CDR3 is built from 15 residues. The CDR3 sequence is CASSLVGSVTGELFF.

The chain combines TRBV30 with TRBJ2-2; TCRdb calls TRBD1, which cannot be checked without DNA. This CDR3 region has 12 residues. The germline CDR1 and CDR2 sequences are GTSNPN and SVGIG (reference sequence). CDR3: CAWSPGTGELFF.

The CDR3 is CASRPSDREQYF. This chain links TRBV12-3 or TRBV12-4 with TRBJ2-7; the D call of TRBD1 rests on TCRdb alone, since no DNA is present to check it. CDR3 size: 12 residues.

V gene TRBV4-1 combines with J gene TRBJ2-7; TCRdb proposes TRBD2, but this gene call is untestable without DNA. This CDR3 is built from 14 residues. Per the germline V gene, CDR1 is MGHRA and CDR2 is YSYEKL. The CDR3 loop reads CASSQDRLATEQYF.

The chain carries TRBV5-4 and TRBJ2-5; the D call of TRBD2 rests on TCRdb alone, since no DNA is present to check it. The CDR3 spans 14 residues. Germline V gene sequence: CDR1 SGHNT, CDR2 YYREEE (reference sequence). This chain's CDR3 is CASSSREGRETQYF.